Each of the 22 T cell receptor beta chains below was sequenced from the same sample in a study of T cells expressing NK-cell markers. TCRdb reanalyzed the 5' RACE reads, giving one entry per CDR3 protein sequence and no DNA. The specimen's table records 500,000 to 700,000 distinct CDR3 sequences. Input material: blood T cells: a sorted CD56 or NKG2C T cell subset, CD4+ or CD8+ T cells, or bulk PBMC T cells (not recorded which). The receptors stem from a man aged 18 to 30 in good health.

The rearrangement joins TRBV9 to TRBJ2-3; the D gene TCRdb calls, TRBD2, cannot be checked with no DNA. Germline CDR1 and CDR2: SGDLS and YYNGEE. The CDR3 sequence is 14 residues long. The CDR3 region is CASSVEAVPDTQYF.

V gene TRBV12-3 or TRBV12-4 combines with J gene TRBJ1-4; TCRdb indicates TRBD1, and absent DNA this call remains unverified. The CDR3 totals 15 residues. Here the CDR3 reads CASRGRTGLNEKLFF.

The chain is built from TRBV15 and TRBJ1-1; TCRdb selects TRBD1, and the lack of DNA leaves this call unchecked. CDR1 is LNHNV and CDR2 is YYDKDF in the germline V gene (reference sequence). This CDR3 spans 13 amino acids. CDR3 loop: CATRRGRDTEAFF.

This chain uses TRBV6-5 with TRBJ1-6. The CDR3 runs 16 residues. From germline, CDR1 is MNHEY and CDR2 SVGAGI. CDR3 in amino acids: CASSYLEPTDNSPLHF.

The chain recombines TRBV5-6 with TRBJ1-2; there is no DNA to check the TCRdb D call of TRBD1. The CDR3 runs 14 residues. Germline values: CDR1 SGHDT, CDR2 YYEEEE. CDR3 in amino acids: CASSLPSGASGYTF.

The CDR3 region is CASSQGWASGSYQYF. The rearrangement joins TRBV7-2 to TRBJ2-7; the TCRdb call, TRBD2, lacks DNA for checking. CDR1 is SGHTA and CDR2 is FQGNSA in the germline V gene. The CDR3 runs 15 residues.

This sequence joins TRBV5-1 and TRBJ1-1; TCRdb returns TRBD1, unconfirmable since there is no DNA. The CDR3 extends over 15 amino acids. Germline CDR1 SGHRS, CDR2 YFSETQ. The CDR3 loop reads CASSGGQGGDTEAFF.

The V call is TRBV7-9, the J call TRBJ2-6. Germline values: CDR1 SEHNR, CDR2 FQNEAQ (reference sequence). The CDR3 is 17 residues long. The CDR3 protein is CASSSGRSDSGANVLTF.

V gene TRBV12-3 or TRBV12-4 combines with J gene TRBJ2-1; TCRdb outputs TRBD2, but without DNA this stays unchecked. The CDR3 spans 15 residues. This CDR3 reads CASSRGLAGGNEQFF.

The rearrangement joins TRBV12-3 or TRBV12-4 to TRBJ1-3. The CDR3 is made up of 13 amino acids. The CDR3 spells CASSQTFGNTIYF.

The chain employs TRBV5-1 and TRBJ2-1. There are 13 residues in the CDR3. In germline, CDR1 is SGHRS, CDR2 YFSETQ. The CDR3 region is CASQAYSYNEQFF.

The chain recombines TRBV20-1 with TRBJ2-3. The CDR3 has 15 amino acids. In germline, CDR1 is DFQATT, CDR2 SNEGSKA (reference sequence). This CDR3 is CSASSRGSGTDTQYF.

The V and J genes are TRBV29-1 and TRBJ2-5; TCRdb selects TRBD2, and the lack of DNA leaves this call unchecked. The V gene's germline CDR1 is SQVTM and CDR2 ANQGSEA. The CDR3 loop spans 16 amino acids. CDR3: CSVGKTSGRAVETQYF.

The chain couples TRBV20-1 to TRBJ2-5; lacking DNA, the TRBD2 call made by TCRdb goes unchecked. CDR1 DFQATT and CDR2 SNEGSKA come from the germline V gene (reference sequence). This CDR3 is built from 15 residues. The CDR3 is CSASDLAGGRETQYF.

The chain's CDR3 is CASSPLDWGEQFF. The V gene is TRBV5-1, the J gene TRBJ2-1; the TCRdb D gene call, TRBD1, has no DNA to confirm it. CDR3 length: 13 residues. Germline V gene sequence: CDR1 SGHRS, CDR2 YFSETQ.

The genes are TRBV9 and TRBJ2-1; the TCRdb D gene call, TRBD2, has no DNA to confirm it. The CDR3 runs to 16 residues. Germline V lookup: CDR1 SGDLS, CDR2 YYNGEE. CDR3 sequence: CASSPNSGRILNEQFF.

The V and J genes are TRBV29-1 and TRBJ2-1; TCRdb's assignment of TRBD2 cannot be checked, as there is no DNA. This CDR3 contains 15 residues. Germline V lookup: CDR1 SQVTM, CDR2 ANQGSEA. Here the CDR3 reads CSVEDQLALYNEQFF.

The chain recombines TRBV12-3 or TRBV12-4 with TRBJ1-6; the TRBD1 assignment by TCRdb is unverifiable without DNA. The CDR3 runs to 15 residues. CDR3 amino acids: CASTGKKGYNSPLHF.

The chain combines TRBV3-1 with TRBJ2-7; TCRdb's D gene call, TRBD1, goes unchecked for lack of DNA. The CDR3 extends over 13 amino acids. CDR1 and CDR2 from the germline V gene are LGHDT and YNNKEL (reference sequence). The CDR3 sequence is CASSQGRLGAKYF.

V and J are TRBV7-8 and TRBJ2-1; TCRdb's assignment of TRBD1 cannot be checked, as there is no DNA. Germline V lookup: CDR1 SGHVS, CDR2 FQNEAQ. The CDR3 runs to 14 residues. The CDR3 loop reads CASSTPRGVGEQFF.

The CDR3 region is CASSQESSAGGPWDEQFF. This rearrangement joins TRBV4-3 to TRBJ2-1; TCRdb indicates TRBD2, and absent DNA this call remains unverified. CDR1 LGHNA and CDR2 YSLEER come from the germline V gene. The length of the CDR3 is 18 residues.

V is TRBV20-1 and J is TRBJ2-3; the TCRdb D gene call, TRBD2, has no DNA to confirm it. The CDR3 loop spans 17 amino acids. From germline, CDR1 is DFQATT and CDR2 SNEGSKA (reference sequence). The CDR3 here is CSATFGNGRRGTDTQYF.